The present TCR beta chain was sequenced within a study of cytomegalovirus exposure and HLA in healthy donors. About the research overall: Membership in the Caucasian-associated ancestry cluster was found for around 85% of around 380 genotyped donors. Findings and caveats of the study: Investigators reported 164 TCR beta chains as tied to cytomegalovirus. The authors later found most CMV-associated TCR beta chains appeared HLA-restricted.

The PCR ran on 60 Vbeta and 13 Jbeta primers. The data were produced by immunoSEQ multiplex PCR, yet TCRdb's version contains in-frame clones alone and is incomplete. Of about 120,000 clones in the sample, around 81% were seen once. On this clone itself: Its specificity is unknown.

V gave up 7 bases and J gave up 1 base; unmatched junction bases: 5. The germline CDR1 and CDR2 sequences are SGHDN and FVKESK. The CDR3 sequence is 15 residues long. The receptor comes from a woman in her twenties or thirties in good health and CMV-seronegative. The J gene is TRBJ2-3, the V gene TRBV14, with 10 nucleotides matching TRBD2. The sequenced material came from PBMCs. CDR3 nucleotide sequence: TGTGCCAGCACCGTAGCGGGAGGTGGCACAGATACGCAGTATTTT. Protein: CASTVAGGGTDTQYF.